Presented here are 20 T cell receptor beta chains from one specimen sequenced in a study of T cell responses to AZD1222 COVID-19 vaccine. The repertoire was sequenced with immunoSEQ multiplex PCR; TCRdb's copy has only in-frame clones and lacks some. The profile shows 45,000 or so clones, about 87% of them singletons. This material consisted of peripheral blood, taken 28 days after the second AZD1222 dose. The receptors come from an adult who received the AZD1222 COVID-19 vaccine.

The chain links TRBV19 to TRBJ2-3; D not resolved. The CDR3 covers 14 residues. V lost 3 bases and J lost 1, with 8 bases in between. Germline CDR1 is LNHDA and CDR2 is SQIVND (reference sequence). The CDR3 DNA sequence: TGTGCCAGTAGTATCCTCCAGGGCACAGATACGCAGTATTTT. It codes for CASSILQGTDTQYF. The entire variable domain, with the rest obtained from reference TRBV19 and TRBJ2-3, is as follows: DGGITQSPKYLFRKEGQNVTLSCEQNLNHDAMYWYRQDPGQGLRLIYYSQIVNDFQKGDIAEGYSVSREKKESFPLTVTSAQKNPTAFYLCASSILQGTDTQYFGPGTRLTVL.

The DNA for the CDR3 is TGTGCCAGCAGGGCAAGGGGCGGTGAGACCCAGTACTTC. As protein: CASRARGGETQYF. The gene calls are TRBV6-5 and TRBJ2-5; tentatively, D is TRBD1 (5 bases). Germline V gene sequence: CDR1 MNHEY, CDR2 SVGAGI. Trimming cost V 6 bases and J 5 bases, with 13 bases left between them. The CDR3 loop spans 13 amino acids.

The V call is TRBV7-9, the J call TRBJ2-1; D unclear. CDR3 length: 15 residues. The germline gives CDR1 SEHNR, CDR2 FQNEAQ (reference sequence). V gave up 6 bases and J gave up 5 bases, with 17 bases separating them. The CDR3 DNA follows: TGTGCCAGCAGTTCTCCCTGGGAAGGAAACAATGAGCAGTTCTTC. The encoded protein is CASSSPWEGNNEQFF.

The CDR3, as DNA: TGTGCCAGTAGTATAGGGACAAGGCTTGACGAGCAGTACTTC. The encoded protein is CASSIGTRLDEQYF. This chain links TRBV19 with TRBJ2-7, with D possibly TRBD1 on 5 matching bases. Trimming shortened V by 1 base and J by 5 bases, and 12 bases separated the two germline ends. The germline CDR1 and CDR2 sequences are LNHDA and SQIVND (reference sequence). The CDR3 length is 14 residues.

The chain uses TRBV19 and TRBJ1-3; 7 bases map to TRBD1. V shed 3 bases and J 2 bases; nucleotides not matched to a gene: 4. The germline V gene has CDR1 LNHDA and CDR2 SQIVND (reference sequence). This CDR3 region has 15 residues. The CDR3 DNA reads TGTGCCAGTAGTATTAACAGGGGTGCTGGAAACACCATATATTTT. Its protein product is CASSINRGAGNTIYF.

V is TRBV27 and J is TRBJ1-1; 11 positions agree with TRBD1. The CDR3 consists of 16 residues. With 8 bases clipped from V and 2 bases from J, the junction kept 10 bases outside the gene matches. In germline, CDR1 is MNHEY, CDR2 SMNVEV (reference sequence). CDR3 loop: CASSFFWTGGNTEAFF. DNA for the CDR3: TGTGCCAGCTCCTTTTTCTGGACAGGGGGCAACACTGAAGCTTTCTTT.

The CDR3 nucleotides are TGTGCCAGTAGTATATCGAGCGGGACCTACAATGAGCAGTTCTTC. This sequence encodes CASSISSGTYNEQFF. V is TRBV19 and J is TRBJ2-1, with 7 nucleotides matching TRBD2. J gave up 2 bases and V 2 bases, and 3 bases lay outside the gene matches. The CDR3 consists of 15 residues. The germline V gene encodes CDR1 LNHDA and CDR2 SQIVND (reference sequence).

This rearrangement joins TRBV15 to TRBJ2-7, with 7 bases identical to TRBD1. There are 18 residues in the CDR3. The junction had 15 bases not matched to a gene; V was cut back by 3 bases and J by 1 base. CDR1 and CDR2 (germline): LNHNV, YYDKDF (reference sequence). CDR3 sequence reads: CATSRGLGTAELSYEQYF. CDR3 coding DNA: TGTGCCACCAGCAGGGGCCTCGGGACAGCCGAATTATCCTACGAGCAGTACTTC.

The J gene is TRBJ2-7, the V gene TRBV7-8; the match to TRBD2 covers 7 bases. V lost 1 base to trimming and J lost 4 bases; unmatched junction nucleotides: 13. This CDR3 spans 17 amino acids. From germline, CDR1 is SGHVS and CDR2 FQNEAQ. The CDR3 region has the DNA TGTGCCAGCAGCTTAGAGGGAGCGGGGAGGAATAGGTACGAGCAGTACTTC. Translation gives CASSLEGAGRNRYEQYF.

The chain joins TRBV29-1 to TRBJ2-5, with a possible D match to TRBD1 (6 bases). The CDR3 is 12 residues long. Germline CDR1 and CDR2: SQVTM and ANQGSEA. V was trimmed by 5 bases and J by 3 bases, leaving 10 bases between them. CDR3 protein: CSVPRTEETQYF. In DNA, the CDR3 is TGCAGCGTTCCCCGGACAGAAGAGACCCAGTACTTC.

The chain has TRBV11-2 and TRBJ1-5; D uncertain. With 0 bases removed from V and 9 bases from J, the gap between germline ends came to 9 bases. There are 13 residues in the CDR3. The germline CDR1 and CDR2 sequences are SGHAT and FQNNGV. The CDR3 region has the DNA TGTGCCAGCAGCTTAGAATACGCCTCGCCCCAGCATTTT. Amino acids: CASSLEYASPQHF.

This sequence joins TRBV4-1 and TRBJ1-1; D is ambiguous. The CDR3 length is 13 residues. CDR1 and CDR2 (germline): MGHRA, YSYEKL. The V end was cut by 6 bases, the J end by 4 bases, with 12 bases between. In nucleotides, the CDR3 is TGCGCCAGCAGTCCAAGCAGCAGCACTGAAGCTTTCTTT. It codes for CASSPSSSTEAFF.

In DNA form, the CDR3 reads TGTGCCAGCAGTCTCAGTCGGGACGCCTACAATGAGCAGTTCTTC. Encoded protein: CASSLSRDAYNEQFF. The V and J genes are TRBV27 and TRBJ2-1; D tentatively fits TRBD1 or TRBD2 (5 bases each). The CDR3 totals 15 residues. V lost 5 bases to trimming and J lost 2 bases, with 13 bases between them. Per germline, CDR1 MNHEY and CDR2 SMNVEV (reference sequence).

The V and J genes are TRBV7-2 and TRBJ1-6, with 7 positions matching TRBD1. The germline V gene encodes CDR1 SGHTA and CDR2 FQGNSA. The CDR3 spans 14 residues. After removal of 5 bases from V and 3 bases from J, the junction contained 1 base not matched to a gene. CDR3 region: CASSRDSYNSPLHF. The CDR3 DNA sequence: TGTGCCAGCAGCCGGGACAGCTATAATTCACCCCTCCACTTT.

V and J are TRBV7-2 and TRBJ2-1; 12 bases align to TRBD1. This CDR3 is built from 17 residues. The germline gives CDR1 SGHTA, CDR2 FQGNSA. V trimming: 5 bases; J trimming: 7 bases; junction bases outside the gene matches: 12. The chain's CDR3 is CASSNPGDRGRGNEQFF. The CDR3 region has the DNA TGTGCCAGCAGCAACCCTGGGGACAGGGGGCGTGGAAATGAGCAGTTCTTC.

The rearrangement links TRBV9 to TRBJ1-5, with a tentative D call TRBD1 (5 bases). Trimming took 4 bases from V and 0 from J, leaving 11 bases between them. Germline CDR1 and CDR2: SGDLS and YYNGEE. The CDR3 sequence is 15 residues long. The chain's CDR3 is CASSPQGYSNQPQHF. In DNA form, the CDR3 reads TGTGCCAGCAGCCCCCAGGGTTATAGCAATCAGCCCCAGCATTTT.

The chain is built from TRBV5-1 and TRBJ1-6; 7 nucleotides align to TRBD1. The length of the CDR3 is 15 residues. Trimming took 3 bases from V and 9 from J; bases not matched to a gene: 9. The V gene's germline CDR1 is SGHRS and CDR2 YFSETQ. The CDR3 DNA is TGCGCCAGCAGCTGGGGGGGACAGACTGGTTCACCCCTCCACTTT. This translates into CASSWGGQTGSPLHF.

This clone was counted between two and nine times. This sequence joins TRBV6-5 and TRBJ2-7; no definite D call. The germline CDR1 and CDR2 sequences are MNHEY and SVGAGI. The germline V and J ends were trimmed by 0 bases and 2 bases, with 8 bases remaining between them. The CDR3 totals 14 residues. The CDR3 DNA is TGTGCCAGCAGTTACTCGATTCTGGCCTACGAGCAGTACTTC. Its translation is CASSYSILAYEQYF.

This rearrangement joins TRBV7-2 to TRBJ1-2, with 7 bases aligning to TRBD1. Germline lookup yields CDR1 SGHTA and CDR2 FQGNSA. The CDR3 is made up of 14 amino acids. V gave up 5 bases and J gave up 2 bases; unmatched junction bases: 5. CDR3 sequence reads: CASSLLTGNYGYTF. The CDR3 coding sequence is TGTGCCAGCAGCCTACTGACAGGGAACTATGGCTACACCTTC.

The chain carries TRBV10-2 and TRBJ2-3; 9 bases align to TRBD2. V trimming: 7 bases; J trimming: 3 bases; junction bases outside the gene matches: 8. Germline V gene data show CDR1 as WSHSY and CDR2 as SAAADI. The CDR3 length is 15 residues. The CDR3 DNA is TGCGCCAGCACTCCAGCGGGAGGTGGGACAGATACGCAGTATTTT. It specifies CASTPAGGGTDTQYF.